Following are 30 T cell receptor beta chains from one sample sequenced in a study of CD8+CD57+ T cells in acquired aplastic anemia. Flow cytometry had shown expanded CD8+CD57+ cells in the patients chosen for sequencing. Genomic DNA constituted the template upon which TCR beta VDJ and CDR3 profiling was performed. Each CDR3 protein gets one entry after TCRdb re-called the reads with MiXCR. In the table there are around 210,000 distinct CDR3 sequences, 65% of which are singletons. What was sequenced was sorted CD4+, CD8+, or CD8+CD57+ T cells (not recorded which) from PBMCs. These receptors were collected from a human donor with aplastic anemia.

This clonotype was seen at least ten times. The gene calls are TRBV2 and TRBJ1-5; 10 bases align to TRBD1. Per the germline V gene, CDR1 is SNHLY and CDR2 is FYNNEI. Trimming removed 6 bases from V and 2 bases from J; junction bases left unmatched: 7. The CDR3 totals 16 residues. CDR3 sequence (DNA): TGTGCCAGCAGGAGTTTTGGACAGGGGGGCAATCAGCCCCAGCATTTT. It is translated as CASRSFGQGGNQPQHF.

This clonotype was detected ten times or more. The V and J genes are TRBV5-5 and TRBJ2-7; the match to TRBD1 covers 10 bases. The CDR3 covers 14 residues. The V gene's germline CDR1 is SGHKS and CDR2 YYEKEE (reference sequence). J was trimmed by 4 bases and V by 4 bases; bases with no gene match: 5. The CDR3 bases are TGTGCCAGCAGCGTTGGGACAGGGGAGTACGAGCAGTACTTC. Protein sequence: CASSVGTGEYEQYF. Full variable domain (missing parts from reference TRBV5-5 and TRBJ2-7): DAGVTQSPTHLIKTRGQQVTLRCSPISGHKSVSWYQQVLGQGPQFIFQYYEKEERGRGNFPDRFSARQFPNYSSELNVNALLLGDSALYLCASSVGTGEYEQYFGPGTRLTVT.

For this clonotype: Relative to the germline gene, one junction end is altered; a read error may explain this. CDR3 sequence (DNA): TGCAGTGCTAGAATGGAGTTTGAGCGGTTCTTC. This gives the protein CSARMEFERFF. This sequence joins TRBV20-1 and TRBJ2-1; D gene ambiguous. Germline CDR1 reads DFQATT; CDR2 reads SNEGSKA (reference sequence). The CDR3 consists of 11 residues.

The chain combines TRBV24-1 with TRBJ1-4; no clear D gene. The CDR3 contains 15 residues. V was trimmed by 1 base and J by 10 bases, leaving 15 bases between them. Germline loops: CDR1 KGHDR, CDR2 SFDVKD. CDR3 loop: CATSDFGAGSGKLFF. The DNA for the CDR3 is TGTGCCACCAGTGATTTCGGTGCAGGTTCAGGAAAACTGTTTTTT.

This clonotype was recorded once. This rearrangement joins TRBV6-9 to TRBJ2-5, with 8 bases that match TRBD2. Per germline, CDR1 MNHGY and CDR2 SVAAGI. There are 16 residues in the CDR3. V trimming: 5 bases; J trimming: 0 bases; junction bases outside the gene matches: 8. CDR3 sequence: CASSAPGGLDQETQYF. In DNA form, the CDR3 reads TGTGCCAGCAGTGCCCCGGGGGGGCTGGACCAAGAGACCCAGTACTTC.

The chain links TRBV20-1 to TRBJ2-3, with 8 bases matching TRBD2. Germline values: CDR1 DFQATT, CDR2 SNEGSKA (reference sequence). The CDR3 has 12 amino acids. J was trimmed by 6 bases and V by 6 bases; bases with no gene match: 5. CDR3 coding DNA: TGCAGTGCCCCGGCGGGGGGCGATACGCAGTATTTT. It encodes CSAPAGGDTQYF.

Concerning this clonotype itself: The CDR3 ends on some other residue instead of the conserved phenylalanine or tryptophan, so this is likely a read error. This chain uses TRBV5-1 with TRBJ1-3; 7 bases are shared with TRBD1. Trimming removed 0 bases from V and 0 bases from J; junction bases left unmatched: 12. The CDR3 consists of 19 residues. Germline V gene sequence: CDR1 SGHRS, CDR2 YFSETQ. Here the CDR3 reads CASSLETPRHRGSGNTIYL. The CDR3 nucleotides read TGCGCCAGCAGCTTGGAGACCCCTCGTCACAGGGGCTCTGGAAACACCATATATCTT.

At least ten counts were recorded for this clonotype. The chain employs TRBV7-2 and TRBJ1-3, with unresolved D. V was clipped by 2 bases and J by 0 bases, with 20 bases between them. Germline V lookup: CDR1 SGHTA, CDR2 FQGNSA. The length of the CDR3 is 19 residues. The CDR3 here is CASSLSGSPFGFSGNTIYF. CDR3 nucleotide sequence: TGTGCCAGCAGCTTAAGTGGTTCGCCGTTCGGATTCTCTGGAAACACCATATATTTT.

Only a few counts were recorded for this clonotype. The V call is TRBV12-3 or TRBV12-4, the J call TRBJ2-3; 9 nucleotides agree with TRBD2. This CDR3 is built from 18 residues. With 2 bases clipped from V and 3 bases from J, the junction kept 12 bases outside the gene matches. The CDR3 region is CASSLTPGAGGTTDTQYF. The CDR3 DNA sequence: TGTGCCAGCAGTTTAACTCCGGGAGCGGGGGGTACAACAGATACGCAGTATTTT.

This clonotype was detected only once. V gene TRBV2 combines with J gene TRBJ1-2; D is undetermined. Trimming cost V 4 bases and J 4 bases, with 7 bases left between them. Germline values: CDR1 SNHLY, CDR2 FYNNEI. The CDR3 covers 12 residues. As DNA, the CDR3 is TGTGCCAGCAGTGTACTAGGCTATGGCTACACCTTC. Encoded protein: CASSVLGYGYTF.

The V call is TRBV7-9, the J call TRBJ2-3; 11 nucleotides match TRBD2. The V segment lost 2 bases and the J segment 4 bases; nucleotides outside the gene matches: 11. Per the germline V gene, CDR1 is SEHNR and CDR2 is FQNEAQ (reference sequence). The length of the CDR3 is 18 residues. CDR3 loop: CASSLRVRTSGYADTQYF. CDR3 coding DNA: TGTGCCAGCAGCTTAAGGGTTCGGACTAGCGGGTACGCAGATACGCAGTATTTT.

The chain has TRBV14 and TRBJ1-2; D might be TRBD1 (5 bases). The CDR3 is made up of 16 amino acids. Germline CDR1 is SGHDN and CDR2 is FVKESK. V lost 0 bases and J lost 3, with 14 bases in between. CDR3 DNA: TGTGCCAGCAGCCAAGAACAGGCGGACCTAGACTATGGCTACACCTTC. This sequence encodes CASSQEQADLDYGYTF.

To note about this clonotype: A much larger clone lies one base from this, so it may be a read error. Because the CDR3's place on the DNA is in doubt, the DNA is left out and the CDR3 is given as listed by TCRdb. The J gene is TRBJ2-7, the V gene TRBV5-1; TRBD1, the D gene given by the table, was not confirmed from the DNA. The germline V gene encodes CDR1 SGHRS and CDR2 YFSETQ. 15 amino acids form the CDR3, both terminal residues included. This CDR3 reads CASRWGTGISYEQRF.

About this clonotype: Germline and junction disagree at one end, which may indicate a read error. For the CDR3, the DNA is TGTGCTAGCAGCCCGGGGCGGGTGGATTACGAGCAGTACTTC. Translating it yields CASSPGRVDYEQYF. The chain employs TRBV7-7 and TRBJ2-7; D possibly matches TRBD1 or TRBD2 (5 bases each). The CDR3 has 14 amino acids. CDR1 is SSHAT and CDR2 is FNYEAQ in the germline V gene (reference sequence).

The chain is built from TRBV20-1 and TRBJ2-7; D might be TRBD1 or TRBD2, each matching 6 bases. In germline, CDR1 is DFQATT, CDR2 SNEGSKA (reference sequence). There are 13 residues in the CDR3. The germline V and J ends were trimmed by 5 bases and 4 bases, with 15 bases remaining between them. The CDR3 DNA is TGCAGTGCTCGGGGGCGGAAGGATTACGAGCAGTACTTC. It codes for CSARGRKDYEQYF.

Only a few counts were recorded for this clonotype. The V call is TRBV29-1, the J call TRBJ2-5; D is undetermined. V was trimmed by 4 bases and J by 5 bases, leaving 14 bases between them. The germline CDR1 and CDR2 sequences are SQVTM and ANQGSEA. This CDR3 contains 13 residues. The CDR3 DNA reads TGCAGCGTTGTGTCACCGGGTCGGGAGACCCAGTACTTC. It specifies CSVVSPGRETQYF.

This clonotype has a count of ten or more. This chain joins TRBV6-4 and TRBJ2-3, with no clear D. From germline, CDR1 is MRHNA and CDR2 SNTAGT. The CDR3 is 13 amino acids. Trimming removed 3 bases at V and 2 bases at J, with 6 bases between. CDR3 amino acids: CASSEGATDTQYF. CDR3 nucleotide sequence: TGTGCCAGCAGTGAGGGTGCCACAGATACGCAGTATTTT.

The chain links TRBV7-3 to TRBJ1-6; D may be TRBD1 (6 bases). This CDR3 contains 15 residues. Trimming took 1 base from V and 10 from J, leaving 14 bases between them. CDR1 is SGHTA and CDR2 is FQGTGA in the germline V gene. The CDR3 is CASSLIAGGGSPLHF. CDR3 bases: TGTGCCAGCAGCTTAATCGCAGGCGGGGGCTCACCCCTCCACTTT.

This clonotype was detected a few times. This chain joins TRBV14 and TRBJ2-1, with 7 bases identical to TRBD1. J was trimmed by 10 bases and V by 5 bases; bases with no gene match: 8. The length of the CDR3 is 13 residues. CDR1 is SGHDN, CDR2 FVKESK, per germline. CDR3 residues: CASSLKTGYEQFF. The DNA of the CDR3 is TGTGCCAGCAGCTTAAAGACAGGGTACGAGCAGTTCTTC.

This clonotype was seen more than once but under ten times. Here the CDR3 reads CASAPPDGNSPLHF. The CDR3 region has the DNA TGTGCCAGCGCCCCCCCGGACGGAAATTCACCCCTCCACTTT. V is TRBV12-3 or TRBV12-4 and J is TRBJ1-6; no reliable D call. The CDR3 consists of 14 residues. The V gene lost 8 bases and the J gene lost 7 bases, with 15 bases spanning the gap.

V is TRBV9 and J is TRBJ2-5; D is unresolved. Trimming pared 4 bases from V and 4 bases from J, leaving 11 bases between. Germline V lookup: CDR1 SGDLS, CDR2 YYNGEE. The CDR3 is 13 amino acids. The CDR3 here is CASSPTPVETQYF. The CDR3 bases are TGTGCCAGCAGCCCTACCCCGGTAGAGACCCAGTACTTC.

The DNA of the CDR3 is TGTGCCAGCAGCTTGCGCGGGACGAACTATGGCTACACCTTC. The encoded protein is CASSLRGTNYGYTF. The chain carries TRBV5-4 and TRBJ1-2; the D gene is possibly TRBD1 (5 bases). Trimming left V 1 base short and J 2 bases short, with 9 bases between. There are 14 residues in the CDR3. Per germline, CDR1 SGHNT and CDR2 YYREEE (reference sequence).

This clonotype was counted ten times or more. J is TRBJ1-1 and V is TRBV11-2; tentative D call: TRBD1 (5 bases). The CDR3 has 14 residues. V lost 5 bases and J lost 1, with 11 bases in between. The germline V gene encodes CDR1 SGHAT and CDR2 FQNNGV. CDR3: CASSPPTGNTEAFF. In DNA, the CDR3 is TGTGCCAGCAGCCCACCAACAGGGAACACTGAAGCTTTCTTT.

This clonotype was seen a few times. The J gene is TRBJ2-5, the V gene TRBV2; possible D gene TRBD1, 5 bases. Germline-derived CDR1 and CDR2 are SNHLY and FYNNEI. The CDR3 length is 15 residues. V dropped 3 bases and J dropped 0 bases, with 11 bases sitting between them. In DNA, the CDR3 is TGTGCCAGCAGTGACCCGACAGATAACCAAGAGACCCAGTACTTC. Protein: CASSDPTDNQETQYF.

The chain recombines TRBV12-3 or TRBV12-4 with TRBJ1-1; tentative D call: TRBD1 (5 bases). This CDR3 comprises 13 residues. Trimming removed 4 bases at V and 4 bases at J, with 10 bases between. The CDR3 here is CASSSIGTTEAFF. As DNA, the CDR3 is TGTGCCAGCAGTTCTATAGGGACCACTGAAGCTTTCTTT.

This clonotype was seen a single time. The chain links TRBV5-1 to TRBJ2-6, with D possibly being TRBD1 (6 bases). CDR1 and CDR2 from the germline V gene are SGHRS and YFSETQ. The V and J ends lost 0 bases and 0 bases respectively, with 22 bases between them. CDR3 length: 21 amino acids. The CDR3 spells CASSLVPTGTLSPSGANVLTF. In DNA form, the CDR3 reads TGCGCCAGCAGCTTGGTTCCTACAGGGACCCTTTCTCCCTCTGGGGCCAACGTCCTGACTTTC.

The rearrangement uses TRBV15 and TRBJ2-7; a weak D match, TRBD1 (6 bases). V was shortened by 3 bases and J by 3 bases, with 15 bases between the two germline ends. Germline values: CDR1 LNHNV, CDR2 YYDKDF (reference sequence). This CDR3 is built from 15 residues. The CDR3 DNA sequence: TGTGCCACCAGCAGCCCGGGCAGGGGACACTACGAGCAGTACTTC. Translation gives CATSSPGRGHYEQYF.

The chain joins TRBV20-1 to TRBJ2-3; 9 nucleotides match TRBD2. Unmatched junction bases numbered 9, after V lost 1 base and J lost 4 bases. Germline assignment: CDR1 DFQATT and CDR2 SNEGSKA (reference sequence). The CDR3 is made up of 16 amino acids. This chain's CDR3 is CSARATSGREADTQYF. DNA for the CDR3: TGCAGTGCTAGAGCCACTAGCGGGCGCGAAGCAGATACGCAGTATTTT.

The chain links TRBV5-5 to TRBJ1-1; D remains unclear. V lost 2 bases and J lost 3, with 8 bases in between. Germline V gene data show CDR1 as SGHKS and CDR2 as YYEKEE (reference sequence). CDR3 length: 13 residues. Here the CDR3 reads CASSFWVDTEAFF. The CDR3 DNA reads TGTGCCAGCAGCTTCTGGGTTGACACTGAAGCTTTCTTT.

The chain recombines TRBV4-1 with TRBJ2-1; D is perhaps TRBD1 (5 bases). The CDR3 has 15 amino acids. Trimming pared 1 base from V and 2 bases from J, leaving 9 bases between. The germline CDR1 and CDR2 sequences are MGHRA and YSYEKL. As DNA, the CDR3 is TGCGCCAGCAGCCAAGCAAGGGGTGCCTACAATGAGCAGTTCTTC. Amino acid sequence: CASSQARGAYNEQFF.